These 17 T cell receptor beta chains were sequenced from one sample in a study of shared clonotypes between healthy human individuals. Sequenced by immunoSEQ multiplex PCR; TCRdb stores in-frame clones only, minus some. The data contain about 560,000 clones, just over 75% of them seen just once; the ten biggest clones take up 12%. The sample taken for sequencing was PBMCs. These receptors were obtained from a woman aged 35 to 49 in good health. Some clones in this sample may be carry-over from other donors' samples.

The chain recombines TRBV7-8 with TRBJ2-7; the D call may be TRBD1 or TRBD2 (5 bases each). The CDR3 consists of 15 residues. The ends were cut back, 4 bases at V and 3 bases at J, with 16 bases in the middle. Germline V lookup: CDR1 SGHVS, CDR2 FQNEAQ. For the CDR3, the DNA is TGTGCCAGCAGCTCCTTACCGGGACGGGGCTACGAGCAGTACTTC. Translated, it gives CASSSLPGRGYEQYF.

The chain uses TRBV2 and TRBJ1-2; D remains ambiguous. There are 12 residues in the CDR3. Germline V gene data show CDR1 as SNHLY and CDR2 as FYNNEI. V lost 6 bases to trimming and J lost 5 bases, with 10 bases between them. Written as DNA, the CDR3 is TGTGCCAGCAGCAAGCAGAATTATGGCTACACCTTC. Protein product: CASSKQNYGYTF.

The gene calls are TRBV5-1 and TRBJ2-2; no clear D. The CDR3 is made up of 13 amino acids. CDR1 is SGHRS, CDR2 YFSETQ, per germline. V dropped 1 base and J dropped 5 bases, with 6 bases sitting between them. CDR3: CASSLFATGELFF. CDR3 DNA sequence: TGCGCCAGCAGCTTGTTTGCTACCGGGGAGCTGTTTTTT.

The rearrangement links TRBV27 to TRBJ2-7, with 14 bases matching TRBD2. Trimming took 4 bases from V and 0 from J; bases not matched to a gene: 5. Germline V CDR1 and CDR2: MNHEY, SMNVEV (reference sequence). The length of the CDR3 is 17 residues. The CDR3 region has the DNA TGTGCCAGCAGTTCGACTAGCGGGAGGGTGAGCTCCTACGAGCAGTACTTC. Its translation is CASSSTSGRVSSYEQYF.

V and J are TRBV9 and TRBJ2-6; D call uncertain. This CDR3 is 16 amino acids long. Germline values: CDR1 SGDLS, CDR2 YYNGEE. Trimming pared 0 bases from V and 1 base from J, leaving 8 bases between. The CDR3 DNA reads as TGTGCCAGCAGCGTAGAATGGTGGTCTGGGGCCAACGTCCTGACTTTC. It codes for CASSVEWWSGANVLTF.

This sequence joins TRBV7-9 and TRBJ2-2; TRBD2 is a possible D gene (5 bases). The V gene lost 6 bases and the J gene lost 6 bases, with 8 bases spanning the gap. The CDR3 spans 12 residues. Germline-derived CDR1 and CDR2 are SEHNR and FQNEAQ (reference sequence). In DNA, the CDR3 is TGTGCCAGCAGTAGTAGCGCCGGGGAGCTGTTTTTT. This sequence encodes CASSSSAGELFF.

To note about this clone: A single base separates this from a much larger clone, so it may be a read error. The chain carries TRBV6-5 and TRBJ1-2; 8 bases agree with TRBD1. CDR1 and CDR2 (germline): MNHEY, SVGAGI. The J segment lost 1 base and the V segment lost 5 bases, leaving 3 bases of the junction unmatched. This CDR3 is 14 amino acids long. The CDR3 loop is CASSQTGVNYGYTF. CDR3 coding DNA: TGTGCCAGCAGTCAGACAGGGGTTAACTATGGCTACACCTTC.

There are many counts of this clone. The chain recombines TRBV6-1 with TRBJ1-3; D possibly corresponds to TRBD1 (5 bases). Trimming took 4 bases from V and 1 from J, leaving 11 bases between them. This CDR3 has 15 amino acids. Germline V gene lookup returns CDR1 MNHNS and CDR2 SASEGT. The CDR3 bases are TGTGCCAGCAGTGGGGGGATCGCGTCTGGAAACACCATATATTTT. This translates into CASSGGIASGNTIYF.

The chain recombines TRBV2 with TRBJ2-3, with 8 bases identical to TRBD2. The CDR3 covers 14 residues. V was pared by 7 bases and J by 6 bases, with 9 bases of the junction left unmatched. Germline V gives CDR1 SNHLY, CDR2 FYNNEI. CDR3 residues: CASNSGNEDDTQYF. Written as DNA, the CDR3 is TGTGCCAGCAATAGCGGGAACGAGGATGATACGCAGTATTTT.

The gene calls are TRBV11-2 and TRBJ1-2; 7 nucleotides line up with TRBD1. Per the germline V gene, CDR1 is SGHAT and CDR2 is FQNNGV. The CDR3 has 15 residues. Trimming removed 4 bases from V and 7 bases from J; junction bases left unmatched: 12. The CDR3 protein is CASSSLSRGVSGYTF. The DNA for the CDR3 is TGTGCCAGCAGCTCCTTGTCCAGGGGGGTTAGTGGCTACACCTTC.

V and J are TRBV30 and TRBJ2-5; 7 bases fit TRBD2. This CDR3 region has 13 residues. Trimming at V came to 7 bases and at J to 4 bases, leaving 9 bases not matched to a gene. Germline V gene data show CDR1 as GTSNPN and CDR2 as SVGIG (reference sequence). Written as DNA, the CDR3 is TGTGCCTTTTATAGCGGGTTCGGAGAGACCCAGTACTTC. This codes for CAFYSGFGETQYF.

The chain is built from TRBV27 and TRBJ1-1; weak D call: TRBD1 (6 bases). V lost 6 bases and J 1 base, leaving 15 bases between the germline ends. This CDR3 spans 15 amino acids. Germline V gene data show CDR1 as MNHEY and CDR2 as SMNVEV (reference sequence). This CDR3 reads CASRSHRAGNTEAFF. The CDR3 nucleotides read TGTGCCAGCAGGTCGCACAGGGCTGGGAACACTGAAGCTTTCTTT.

This clone was observed a few times. The chain combines TRBV6-6 with TRBJ2-7; D is tentatively TRBD1 or TRBD2 (5 bases each). V was trimmed by 8 bases and J by 5 bases, leaving 19 bases between them. Germline values: CDR1 MNHNY, CDR2 SVGAGI (reference sequence). The CDR3 runs to 14 residues. CDR3 bases: TGTGCCAGCCGGTCGGGGCAGGTAGAAAACGAGCAGTACTTC. This sequence encodes CASRSGQVENEQYF.

The V gene is TRBV7-9, the J gene TRBJ2-6; D uncertain. From germline, CDR1 is SEHNR and CDR2 FQNEAQ (reference sequence). This CDR3 region has 16 residues. Trimming shortened V by 5 bases and J by 0 bases, and 11 bases separated the two germline ends. The CDR3 reads CASSPTVSSGANVLTF. The CDR3 nucleotides read TGTGCCAGCAGCCCCACAGTCAGCTCTGGGGCCAACGTCCTGACTTTC.

The chain employs TRBV11-2 and TRBJ2-3, with D perhaps assigned TRBD1 or TRBD2 (6 bases each). Germline CDR1 is SGHAT and CDR2 is FQNNGV. V lost 0 bases, J lost 5 bases, and 21 bases lay in between. This CDR3 has 18 residues. In DNA, the CDR3 is TGTGCCAGCAGCTTAGAAGCCGGGGGCCCCAATTCTTTAGATACGCAGTATTTT. Protein: CASSLEAGGPNSLDTQYF.

V usage is TRBV5-4 and J usage is TRBJ2-7; 11 bases map to TRBD2. From germline, CDR1 is SGHNT and CDR2 YYREEE (reference sequence). The CDR3 length is 16 residues. V shed 3 bases and J 2 bases; nucleotides not matched to a gene: 7. The DNA of the CDR3 is TGTGCCAGCAGCTCCGGACTAGCGGGTTTGACCTACGAGCAGTACTTC. It yields the protein CASSSGLAGLTYEQYF.

This chain connects TRBV23-1 to TRBJ2-7; 9 bases match TRBD1. TRBV23-1 is known as an ORF, though its function is uncertain. V trimming: 2 bases; J trimming: 4 bases; junction bases outside the gene matches: 15. CDR3 length: 18 amino acids. This CDR3 reads CASSQASPSDRGGYEQYF. The DNA for the CDR3 is TGCGCCAGCAGTCAAGCAAGCCCGTCGGACAGGGGAGGGTACGAGCAGTACTTC.